This paragraph covers one TCR beta chain sequence. Its target is unknown. The sample is drawn from a study of response to subunit inactivated influenza vaccine. TCRdb re-derived calls from the RT-PCR reads in MiXCR, one entry per CDR3 protein. This sample has 280,000 or so distinct CDR3 sequences, with 20% to 25% found just once. Looked up from germline, CDR1 is SGHDT and CDR2 is YYEEEE. V lost 4 bases and J lost 9, with 13 bases in between. The CDR3 sequence is 12 residues long. General study points: The authors suggested that few new T cells are recruited per seasonal influenza vaccination.

The chain carries TRBV5-6 and TRBJ1-2; D remains unclear. Here the sequenced sample was PBMCs from blood, taken less than 22 months after vaccination. The receptor comes from a man between 45 and 75 years old who received an inactivated influenza vaccine. The CDR3 is CASSPGMGCYTF. In nucleotides, the CDR3 is TGTGCCAGCAGCCCTGGGATGGGTTGCTACACCTTC.